This entry is about one T cell receptor (beta chain). What antigen it recognizes has not been identified. Per-base quality was not reported, and no clone a single base away is much larger than it. Library preparation was by the immunoSEQ multiplex PCR assay. Concerning the study's data processing: A statistical classification framework was developed to diagnose cytomegalovirus status using the catalog of TCR beta chain sequences. Entries here come from immuneACCESS through TCRdb and include only in-frame sequences with V and J called. Some clones fail to appear in such tables; in the studies checked, an unresolved V gene covers under half of the shortfall, and the cause of the remainder is unknown. V, J and clone size derive from that table, while D and trimming were established from the DNA sequence. This sample gives about 150,000 clones in total; 86% of them show up just once. The ten largest clones represent 2.1% of the sample.

From cysteine to phenylalanine, the CDR3 is 17 amino acids long. Here the CDR3 DNA is all that survives: 51 bases in frame from base 1. V is reduced by 3 bases and J by 2 bases, leaving a spacing of 17 bases between them. CDR1 and CDR2, per the germline V gene, are KGHSH and LQKENI. This record belongs to a study of cytomegalovirus exposure and HLA in healthy donors (dated 2017 in TCRdb). In the study overall: The 550 to 750 repertoires of the first cohort and the 110 or so validation repertoires were produced on the same platform, according to a later analysis. The study was designed to test whether signatures of past pathogen exposure could be identified by cataloging public T cell receptors. In addition to the first cohort of 500 to 850 subjects, a separate validation cohort of about 120 different subjects was used. To predict cytomegalovirus infection status, the study combined high-throughput TCR immunosequencing, statistical association of individual TCRs with disease status, and machine learning.

The donors belonged to the validation cohort of 120 subjects, which was separate from the approximately 660-subject first cohort. What the authors observed across the whole study: Most TCR sequences were seen in very few donors, while some public TCRs were found in many individuals. In a later analysis, TCRs clustered in the first cohort were found to also tend to co-occur in the roughly 110 validation repertoires, with about 94% of cluster scores above 0. The study gave a list of about 160 TCR beta chains associated with cytomegalovirus. A later analysis had no HLA typing for the validation cohort, so co-occurrence there was scored across all 110 or so repertoires. In both the original and validation cohorts, the classifier was reported to diagnose cytomegalovirus status with high specificity and sensitivity. In vitro tests confirmed that a few of the cytomegalovirus-associated TCR beta chains recognize cytomegalovirus antigens. The authors suggested that the approach could potentially be extended to other disease states and immunological phenotypes.

The rearrangement combines TRBV18 with TRBJ1-5; the D gene is possibly TRBD1, with 6 bases matching. Sequencing was performed on PBMCs. This receptor was taken from a human donor in good health. The CDR3 in this case is CASSPLRTQGRNQPQHF. In nucleotides, the sequence is TGTGCCAGCTCACCGCTAAGGACACAGGGCCGCAATCAGCCCCAGCATTTT. When the CDR3 is completed using the reference TRBV18 and TRBJ1-5 genes on either side, the full variable domain is NAGVMQNPRHLVRRRGQEARLRCSPMKGHSHVYWYRQLPEEGLKFMVYLQKENIIDESGMPKERFSAEFPKEGPSILRIQQVVRGDSAAYFCASSPLRTQGRNQPQHFGDGTRLSIL.